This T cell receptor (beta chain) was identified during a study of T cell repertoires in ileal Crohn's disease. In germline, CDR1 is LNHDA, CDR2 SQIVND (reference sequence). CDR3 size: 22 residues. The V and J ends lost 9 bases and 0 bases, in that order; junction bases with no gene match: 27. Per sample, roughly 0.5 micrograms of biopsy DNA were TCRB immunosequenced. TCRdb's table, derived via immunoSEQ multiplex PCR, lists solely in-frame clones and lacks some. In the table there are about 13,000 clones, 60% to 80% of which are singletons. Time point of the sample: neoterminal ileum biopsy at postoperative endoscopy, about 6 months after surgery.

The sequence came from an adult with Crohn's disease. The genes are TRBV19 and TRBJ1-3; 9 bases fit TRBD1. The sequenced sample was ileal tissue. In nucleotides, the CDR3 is TGTGCCAGGAGAAGAGCCAGGGCTCGACCGAGAAGACAGGGGGGCTCTGGAAACACCATATATTTT. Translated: CARRRARARPRRQGGSGNTIYF.